Presented here are 26 T cell receptor beta chains from one specimen sequenced in a study of cytomegalovirus exposure and HLA in healthy donors. Amplification used 60 Vbeta primers and 13 Jbeta primers. Sequencing was performed with immunoSEQ multiplex PCR; in TCRdb, only in-frame clones are kept and a portion is missing. The data show under 150,000 clones, roughly 80% seen once. Input material: PBMCs. These receptors were obtained from a man aged 45 to 65 in good health and CMV-seronegative.

Points on this clone: No conserved phenylalanine or tryptophan is present at the end of the CDR3, so a read error is the likely explanation. Because the CDR3's place on the DNA is in doubt, the DNA is left out and the CDR3 is given as listed by TCRdb. This chain joins TRBV6-6 and TRBJ1-1; the D call of TRBD1 is as the table states it, not checked on the DNA. The germline V gene encodes CDR1 MNHNY and CDR2 SVGAGI (reference sequence). Including both end residues, the CDR3 is 12 amino acids long. The CDR3 spells CASSQDRDFPKR.

The chain uses TRBV29-1 and TRBJ1-3, with a possible D match to TRBD1 (5 bases). Trimming stripped 3 bases from V and 1 base from J, with 10 bases between. CDR1 and CDR2 from the germline V gene are SQVTM and ANQGSEA. CDR3 length: 14 residues. The CDR3, as DNA: TGCAGCGTTGACCCTGGGGGGTCTGGAAACACCATATATTTT. Its protein product is CSVDPGGSGNTIYF.

This chain connects TRBV4-3 to TRBJ2-1, with D possibly matching TRBD2 (5 bases). CDR3 length: 15 residues. The V and J ends lost 1 base and 8 bases respectively, with 15 bases between them. The V gene's germline CDR1 is LGHNA and CDR2 YSLEER. CDR3: CASSQGRSLAHEQFF. The CDR3 nucleotides read TGCGCCAGCAGCCAAGGAAGGTCGCTAGCCCATGAGCAGTTCTTC.

In DNA, the CDR3 is TGTGCCAGCAGTCTTCCAGGGGAAGCGGTTACGCAGTATTTT. It yields the protein CASSLPGEAVTQYF. The gene calls are TRBV28 and TRBJ2-3; perhaps TRBD1 as D (6 bases). CDR3 length equals 14 residues. The ends were cut back, 5 bases at V and 8 bases at J, with 17 bases in the middle. Germline V CDR1 and CDR2: MDHEN, SYDVKM.

CDR3 nucleotide sequence: TGTGCCAGCAGCTCGCAGGCGAACTATGGCTACACCTTC. Translated, it gives CASSSQANYGYTF. The gene calls are TRBV5-6 and TRBJ1-2; D is undetermined. The germline V gene has CDR1 SGHDT and CDR2 YYEEEE. The V and J ends lost 3 bases and 2 bases respectively, with 8 bases between them. The CDR3 runs to 13 residues.

The chain combines TRBV5-6 with TRBJ2-3; 14 bases are a match to TRBD2. Per the germline V gene, CDR1 is SGHDT and CDR2 is YYEEEE. CDR3 length equals 17 residues. After removal of 8 bases from V and 2 bases from J, the junction contained 10 bases not matched to a gene. The CDR3 spells CASLLTSGRAFTDTQYF. In DNA form, the CDR3 reads TGTGCCAGTCTCTTGACTAGCGGGAGGGCCTTCACAGATACGCAGTATTTT.

This clone was found once. CDR3 bases: TGTGCCAGCAGTGCGCCATCACAGGGGCCCCAATACTATGGCTACACCTTC. This gives the protein CASSAPSQGPQYYGYTF. V and J are TRBV28 and TRBJ1-2; 7 bases map to TRBD1. From germline, CDR1 is MDHEN and CDR2 SYDVKM. The junction had 15 bases not matched to a gene; V was cut back by 5 bases and J by 3 bases. This CDR3 has 17 residues.

This clone was detected once. This chain connects TRBV28 to TRBJ2-1, with D possibly matching TRBD2 (5 bases). V was trimmed by 6 bases and J by 9 bases, leaving 12 bases between them. This CDR3 has 12 residues. Germline V lookup: CDR1 MDHEN, CDR2 SYDVKM. The CDR3 spells CASSGDLGEQFF. CDR3 DNA sequence: TGTGCCAGCAGCGGGGATCTCGGTGAGCAGTTCTTC.

This clone was seen a single time. The rearrangement uses TRBV28 and TRBJ2-5, with D perhaps TRBD1 (6 bases). The CDR3 is 13 residues long. Germline V CDR1 and CDR2: MDHEN, SYDVKM. V was pared by 5 bases and J by 5 bases, with 12 bases between. The CDR3 protein is CASSLTGWETQYF. In DNA form, the CDR3 reads TGTGCCAGCAGTCTGACAGGCTGGGAGACCCAGTACTTC.

The chain couples TRBV6-6 to TRBJ1-4; D gene unclear. V gave up 4 bases and J gave up 3 bases, with 6 bases separating them. The CDR3 is made up of 13 amino acids. Germline V gene data show CDR1 as MNHNY and CDR2 as SVGAGI (reference sequence). CDR3 in amino acids: CASSLAPNEKLFF. The CDR3 bases are TGTGCCAGCAGTTTGGCCCCTAATGAAAAACTGTTTTTT.

V usage is TRBV29-1 and J usage is TRBJ2-1; 7 bases match TRBD2. The CDR3 has 12 amino acids. CDR1 SQVTM and CDR2 ANQGSEA come from the germline V gene. Germline trimming cut 8 bases from V and 9 bases from J; bases unmatched to any gene: 10. CDR3 nucleotide sequence: TGCAGCACATCAACGGCGGGAGTTGAGCAGTTCTTC. Translation: CSTSTAGVEQFF.

This clone is labeled medium-sized. One end of the junction varies from germline; a read error may be responsible. The rearrangement uses TRBV6-1 and TRBJ1-5; D is possibly TRBD1 (6 bases). CDR3 size: 14 residues. In germline, CDR1 is MNHNS, CDR2 SASEGT. CDR3 residues: CASSEDRSNQPQHF. The CDR3 region has the DNA TGTGCCAGCAGCGAAGACAGGTCCAATCAGCCCCAGCATTTT.

This chain links TRBV11-2 with TRBJ2-2; TRBD1 is a possible D gene (5 bases). Trimming cost V 1 base and J 0 bases, with 18 bases left between them. Per germline, CDR1 SGHAT and CDR2 FQNNGV. This CDR3 has 19 amino acids. The CDR3 here is CASSLGQGTQTPNTGELFF. CDR3 sequence (DNA): TGTGCCAGCAGCTTAGGGCAGGGCACCCAAACCCCGAACACCGGGGAGCTGTTTTTT.

The chain uses TRBV28 and TRBJ2-7, with D perhaps TRBD2 (7 bases). V gave up 5 bases and J gave up 2 bases, with 13 bases separating them. CDR3 length: 14 amino acids. Per the germline V gene, CDR1 is MDHEN and CDR2 is SYDVKM. CDR3 loop: CASSRGGPPYEQYF. In nucleotides, the CDR3 is TGTGCCAGCAGTAGGGGGGGGCCCCCCTACGAGCAGTACTTC.

The V call is TRBV10-1, the J call TRBJ2-5, with 8 bases fitting TRBD2. CDR3 size: 15 residues. The germline gives CDR1 WNHNN, CDR2 SYGVQD (reference sequence). Trimming removed 6 bases from V and 5 bases from J; junction bases left unmatched: 11. DNA of the CDR3: TGCGCCAGCAGCGCGTTAAGCGGGGGACGGGAGACCCAGTACTTC. Protein sequence: CASSALSGGRETQYF.

This clone appeared a single time. The chain employs TRBV6-4 and TRBJ2-1, with 7 nucleotides matching TRBD1. Unmatched junction bases numbered 6, after V lost 6 bases and J lost 1 base. The CDR3 consists of 15 residues. The germline CDR1 and CDR2 sequences are MRHNA and SNTAGT. The CDR3 here is CASSVDRESYNEQFF. The CDR3, as DNA: TGTGCCAGCAGCGTTGACAGGGAGTCCTACAATGAGCAGTTCTTC.

The V gene is TRBV7-9, the J gene TRBJ1-1; D not resolved. V lost 2 bases, J lost 8 bases, and 12 bases lay in between. The CDR3 sequence is 13 residues long. Germline values: CDR1 SEHNR, CDR2 FQNEAQ (reference sequence). CDR3 nucleotide sequence: TGTGCCAGCAGCTTAAGGTCAAGTAGCGAAGCTTTCTTT. Translated, it gives CASSLRSSSEAFF. Together with reference TRBV7-9 and TRBJ1-1, the CDR3 gives the full variable domain: DTGVSQNPRHKITKRGQNVTFRCDPISEHNRLYWYRQTLGQGPEFLTYFQNEAQLEKSRLLSDRFSAERPKGSFSTLEIQRTEQGDSAMYLCASSLRSSSEAFFGQGTRLTVV.

This chain connects TRBV6-1 to TRBJ2-7, with D unclear. This CDR3 contains 14 residues. The germline V gene encodes CDR1 MNHNS and CDR2 SASEGT. V lost 1 base and J lost 1, with 8 bases in between. CDR3 nucleotide sequence: TGTGCCAGCAGTGAAGAGAGACAATCCTACGAGCAGTACTTC. Translating it yields CASSEERQSYEQYF.

The count of this clone is one. The chain couples TRBV6-5 to TRBJ1-1; TRBD1 matches at 8 bases. The V and J ends lost 7 bases and 1 base, in that order; junction bases with no gene match: 8. Germline CDR1 is MNHEY and CDR2 is SVGAGI. The CDR3 covers 15 residues. CDR3 nucleotide sequence: TGTGCCAGCAACGCCAGGGGGCCCAGGAACACTGAAGCTTTCTTT. Encoded protein: CASNARGPRNTEAFF.

This clone was detected a few times. The CDR3 coding sequence is TGTGCCATCAGCGGGCTCTCTAGCGGGAGACACGAGCAGTACTTC. Residues: CAISGLSSGRHEQYF. J is TRBJ2-7 and V is TRBV10-3; 10 bases are shared with TRBD2. The CDR3 spans 15 residues. The ends lost 6 bases at V and 5 bases at J; junction bases unmatched: 10. Germline CDR1 reads ENHRY; CDR2 reads SYGVKD.

There are a few counts of this clone. This chain uses TRBV7-9 with TRBJ1-1; D gene ambiguous. CDR1 SEHNR and CDR2 FQNEAQ come from the germline V gene (reference sequence). The CDR3 consists of 16 residues. The V end was cut by 0 bases, the J end by 5 bases, with 16 bases between. CDR3 loop: CASSLAGREDETEAFF. The CDR3 DNA sequence: TGTGCCAGCAGCTTAGCGGGCCGGGAAGATGAAACTGAAGCTTTCTTT.

This chain connects TRBV19 to TRBJ1-1, with a possible D match to TRBD1 (6 bases). The CDR3 runs 13 residues. Trimming cost V 5 bases and J 6 bases, with 13 bases left between them. The germline gives CDR1 LNHDA, CDR2 SQIVND (reference sequence). CDR3 region: CASSSPGGAEAFF. The CDR3 nucleotides are TGTGCCAGTAGTTCCCCGGGGGGCGCTGAAGCTTTCTTT.

About this clone itself: This sample also contains other DNA sequences that code for the same CDR3. The rearrangement joins TRBV14 to TRBJ1-1, with TRBD1 matching over 7 bases. The V and J ends lost 1 base and 1 base, in that order; junction bases with no gene match: 6. Germline V gene sequence: CDR1 SGHDN, CDR2 FVKESK. The CDR3 extends over 16 amino acids. CDR3 bases: TGTGCCAGCAGCCAAGTAGGGGGACAGCCGAACACTGAAGCTTTCTTT. Its translation: CASSQVGGQPNTEAFF.

The rearrangement joins TRBV2 to TRBJ1-5; no clear D. The germline gives CDR1 SNHLY, CDR2 FYNNEI. The V end was cut by 8 bases, the J end by 5 bases, with 16 bases between. This CDR3 is built from 14 residues. The CDR3 DNA is TGTGCCAGCCGGAGGGAAAATATGGATCAGCCCCAGCATTTT. This sequence encodes CASRRENMDQPQHF.

This chain connects TRBV7-2 to TRBJ2-7; 8 nucleotides line up with TRBD2. The CDR3 contains 16 residues. With 3 bases clipped from V and 2 bases from J, the junction kept 9 bases outside the gene matches. Germline-derived CDR1 and CDR2 are SGHTA and FQGNSA. The CDR3 nucleotides read TGTGCCAGCAGCTTCGGGGGACCGGGACTAGCCTACGAGCAGTACTTC. It yields the protein CASSFGGPGLAYEQYF.

The table lists this clone with a few counts. The CDR3 DNA follows: TGTGCCAGCAGTGCCGGGACTAGCAATGAGCAGTTCTTC. Translating gives CASSAGTSNEQFF. The chain has TRBV2 and TRBJ2-1, with TRBD2 matching 8 bases. This CDR3 comprises 13 residues. Per germline, CDR1 SNHLY and CDR2 FYNNEI. Trimming removed 4 bases from V and 6 bases from J; junction bases left unmatched: 2.